This entry features one T cell receptor (beta chain) sequence. Its cognate antigen has yet to be identified. No qualities accompany the bases; no much larger clone lies one base away. V loses 7 bases at its end and J loses 4 bases; junction bases beyond the gene matches: 4. The CDR3 measures 13 amino acids from cysteine to phenylalanine. Here the CDR3 DNA is all that survives: 39 bases in frame from base 1. According to the germline V gene, CDR1 reads MNHEY and CDR2 reads SVGAGI. The sample is drawn from a study of radiotherapy plus CTLA-4 blockade in lung cancer (dated by TCRdb to 2016 to 2018). Regarding the complete study: Among enrolled patients, 15% to 20% had an objective response and around 33% reached disease control. What the research found in general, with its limitations: Increased serum interferon-beta after radiation, together with early dynamic changes in blood T cell clones, were reported to be the strongest predictors of response. After treatment with radiotherapy and ipilimumab, TCR clones that came from tumors expanded in the peripheral blood.

Receptor libraries were prepared by the immunoSEQ multiplex PCR assay. This immuneACCESS table, as held by TCRdb, lists in-frame sequences with V and J called but not all clones. Of the missing ones, under half trace to an unresolved V gene in checked studies; the others have no known cause. This sample is represented by about 120,000 clones; approximately 90% of them were singletons. The ten largest clones represent approximately 7% of the sample. The study tested focal radiation therapy combined with CTLA-4 blockade (ipilimumab) in patients with chemo-refractory metastatic non-small-cell lung cancer.

Sequencing was performed on peripheral blood, taken from a patient treated with radiotherapy plus ipilimumab. This receptor chain uses TRBV6-5 and TRBJ1-5; 7 bases in the middle match TRBD1. This TCR was recovered from a human donor with non-small cell lung cancer that progressed on radiotherapy plus ipilimumab. The nucleotide sequence is TGTGCCAGCAAAGGGGGCGTGAATCAGCCCCAGCATTTT. This is translated as CASKGGVNQPQHF.